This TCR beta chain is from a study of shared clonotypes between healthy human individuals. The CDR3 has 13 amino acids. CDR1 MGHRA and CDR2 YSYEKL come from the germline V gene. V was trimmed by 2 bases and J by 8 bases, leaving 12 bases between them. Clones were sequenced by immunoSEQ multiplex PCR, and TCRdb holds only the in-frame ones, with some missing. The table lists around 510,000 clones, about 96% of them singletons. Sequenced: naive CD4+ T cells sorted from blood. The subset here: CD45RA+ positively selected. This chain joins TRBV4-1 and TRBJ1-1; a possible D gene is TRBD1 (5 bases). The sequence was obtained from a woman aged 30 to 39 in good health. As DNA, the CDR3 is TGCGCCAGCAGCCAATTAGACAGCCTAGAAGCTTTCTTT. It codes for CASSQLDSLEAFF.